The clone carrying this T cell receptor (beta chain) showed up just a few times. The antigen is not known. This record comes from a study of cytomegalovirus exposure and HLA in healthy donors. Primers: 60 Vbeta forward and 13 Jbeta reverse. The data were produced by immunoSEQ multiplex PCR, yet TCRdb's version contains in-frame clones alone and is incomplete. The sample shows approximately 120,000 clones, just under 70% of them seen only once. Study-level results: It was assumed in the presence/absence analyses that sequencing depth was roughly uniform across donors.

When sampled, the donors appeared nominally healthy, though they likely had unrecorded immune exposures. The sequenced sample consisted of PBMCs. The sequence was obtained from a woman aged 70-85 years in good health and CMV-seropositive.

Here the CDR3 reads CAISVSVNTEAFF. The DNA for the CDR3 is TGTGCCATCAGTGTTAGTGTAAACACTGAAGCTTTCTTT. This rearrangement joins TRBV10-3 to TRBJ1-1, with D hard to call. Trimming left V 4 bases short and J 2 bases short, with 8 bases between. The CDR3 loop spans 13 amino acids. CDR1 and CDR2 (germline): ENHRY, SYGVKD.